These T cell receptor beta chains were read from a single sample in a study of blood T cell repertoires in COVID-19. Method: immunoSEQ multiplex PCR; TCRdb's copy keeps in-frame clones and lacks some. Altogether some 280,000 clones are present, 70% to 90% being singletons, with the ten largest covering about 3%. Sequencing was done on a sample of peripheral blood. The receptor source for this set is a woman in her twenties or thirties with active or convalescent COVID-19. Each CDR3 is given with its conserved first and last residue. D genes are given only for firm matches. The size of a clone is reported for some rows only, either as once, few or many, or as a class for expanded clones.

TRBJ2-2 | TRBV7-6 | NA | TRBD2 | TGTGCCAGCAGCTTGGAGGGAGCGGGGGGGCGGACCGGGGAGCTGTTTTTT | CASSLEGAGGRTGELFF
TRBJ1-2 | TRBV21-1 | NA | NA | TGTGCCAGCAGCAAACGCAGGGTTTACACCTTC | CASSKRRVYTF
TRBJ1-5 | TRBV19 | NA | NA | TGTGCCAGTAGTATAGAGGTCGCGTCAGGGGCCCAGCATTTT | CASSIEVASGAQHF
TRBJ1-6 | TRBV24-1 | NA | NA | TGTGCCACCAGAGACAGAAGCTCCTATAATTCACCCCTCCACTTT | CATRDRSSYNSPLHF
TRBJ2-3 | TRBV11-2 | NA | NA | TGTGCCAGCAGCTTAGAGCTTCGCGGGGCCAATACGCAGTATTTT | CASSLELRGANTQYF
TRBJ1-1 | TRBV12-3/TRBV12-4 | NA | TRBD1 | TGTGCCAGCAGATACAGGGGGCTCACTGAAGCTTTCTTT | CASRYRGLTEAFF
TRBJ2-1 | TRBV5-4 | NA | TRBD2 | TGTGCCAGCAGCTCCTCTTCCGGACTAGCGAGAAATGAGCAGTTCTTC | CASSSSSGLARNEQFF
TRBJ1-1 | TRBV19 | NA | NA | TGTGCCAGTAGTATCAACCCGCCAGGGATGAACACTGAAGCTTTCTTT | CASSINPPGMNTEAFF
TRBJ1-2 | TRBV12-3/TRBV12-4 | few | NA | TGTGCCAGCAGTTTTGGAGGGGCTGAAGGCTACACCTTC | CASSFGGAEGYTF
TRBJ1-6 | TRBV6-1 | NA | TRBD1 | TGTGCCAGCAGTGATAGGGGGCTGGCTTCTAATTCACCCCTCCACTTT | CASSDRGLASNSPLHF
TRBJ2-3 | TRBV5-1 | NA | NA | TGCGCCAGCAGCCTGGGAGGTCGGCAGCAGTATTTT | CASSLGGRQQYF
TRBJ2-3 | TRBV10-3 | NA | TRBD2 | TGTGCCATCAGGACTAGCGGGGGGCCGTTGGCCACAGATACGCAGTATTTT | CAIRTSGGPLATDTQYF
TRBJ2-3 | TRBV4-2 | NA | TRBD1 | TGTGCCAGCAGCCCGGGACAGGGCAGCACAGATACGCAGTATTTT | CASSPGQGSTDTQYF
TRBJ2-7 | TRBV9 | NA | TRBD1 | TGTGCCAGCAGCGTAGCCACAGGGGCGGGCGAGCAGTACTTC | CASSVATGAGEQYF
TRBJ2-5 | TRBV7-9 | NA | TRBD2 | TGTGCCAGCATTAGAGGGCTAGCGGGGGGTGTCCAAGAGACCCAGTACTTC | CASIRGLAGGVQETQYF
TRBJ1-2 | TRBV4-1 | NA | TRBD1 | TGCGCCAGCAGTCCTCTGGGGACAGGGGATCCTGGCTACACCTTC | CASSPLGTGDPGYTF
TRBJ1-2 | TRBV12-3/TRBV12-4 | NA | NA | TGTGCCAGCAGTTTAGAGGGGAATGGCTACACCTTC | CASSLEGNGYTF
TRBJ1-3 | TRBV4-3 | NA | TRBD1 | TGCGCCAGCAGCCAAGCCCCCTGGAGGACAGGGGGTTCCCACTCTGGAAACACCATATATTTT | CASSQAPWRTGGSHSGNTIYF
TRBJ1-4 | TRBV19 | NA | NA | TGTGCCAGTAGTATGCAACAGGGCCCAGGAAAACTGTTTTTT | CASSMQQGPGKLFF
TRBJ1-2 | TRBV6-5 | NA | TRBD1 | TGTGCCAGCAGTCGAGGACAGGGGATGGGTTATGGCTACACCTTC | CASSRGQGMGYGYTF
TRBJ2-3 | TRBV19 | NA | TRBD2 | TGTGCCAGTAGTGCACGACTAGCGGGGTTGGCAGATACGCAGTATTTT | CASSARLAGLADTQYF
TRBJ1-3 | TRBV9 | NA | NA | TGTGCCAGCAGCGACAGGGACAACTCTGGAAACACCATATATTTT | CASSDRDNSGNTIYF
TRBJ1-2 | TRBV5-5 | NA | NA | TGTGCCAGCAGCCCAGTTAACTATGGCTACACCTTC | CASSPVNYGYTF
TRBJ1-2 | TRBV28 | few | NA | TGTGCCAGCAGTTTCCTGGTGAGGCCTGGCTACACCTTC | CASSFLVRPGYTF
TRBJ1-1 | TRBV9 | NA | TRBD1 | TGTGCCAGCAGCGCCCAGGGGGACGCTGAAGCTTTCTTT | CASSAQGDAEAFF
TRBJ1-4 | TRBV27 | NA | NA | TGTGCCAGCAGTTTTAGATTCCGGGAAAAACTGTTTTTT | CASSFRFREKLFF
TRBJ1-2 | TRBV3-1/TRBV3-2 | NA | NA | TGTGCCAGCAGCCAACGCGGCAGGGGTGGCTACACCTTC | CASSQRGRGGYTF
TRBJ1-1 | TRBV12-3/TRBV12-4 | NA | NA | TGTGCCAGCAGCCAACAGGGAAGGACTGAAGCTTTCTTT | CASSQQGRTEAFF
TRBJ1-1 | TRBV6-5 | NA | NA | TGTGCCAGCAGTTACTCTGCGCGGAACACTGAAGCTTTCTTT | CASSYSARNTEAFF
TRBJ2-6 | TRBV21-1 | NA | NA | TGTGCCAGCAGCGCCCACCGGGACTTCTTTGAGGCCAACGTCCTGACTTTC | CASSAHRDFFEANVLTF
TRBJ1-1 | TRBV30 | NA | NA | TGTGCCTGGAGTGGCTCGGAGGGCACTGAAGCTTTCTTT | CAWSGSEGTEAFF
TRBJ1-6 | TRBV28 | NA | TRBD1 | TGTGCCAGCAGCCATGGGACAGGCATATCGAGCTCCTATAATTCACCCCTCCACTTT | CASSHGTGISSSYNSPLHF
TRBJ2-7 | TRBV6-6 | NA | NA | TGTGCCAGCAGTCTCCGGGAAACCTACGAGCAGTACTTC | CASSLRETYEQYF
TRBJ1-6 | TRBV4-2 | NA | NA | TGTGCCAGCAGCCAAGTATCAGGGGCCCCTCTTGGGGGATCACCCCTCCACTTT | CASSQVSGAPLGGSPLHF
TRBJ1-5 | TRBV5-1 | NA | NA | TGCGCCAGCAGTACCGGGGAAGGCGGACAGCCCCAGCATTTT | CASSTGEGGQPQHF
TRBJ1-2 | TRBV5-4 | once | TRBD1 | TGTGCCAGCAGTCACCCGGGACAGGGGAACTATGGCTACACCTTC | CASSHPGQGNYGYTF
TRBJ1-1 | TRBV14 | NA | NA | TGTGCCAGCAGCCAAGATCGGAGTACTGAAGCTTTCTTT | CASSQDRSTEAFF
TRBJ1-2 | TRBV19 | NA | TRBD1 | TGTGCCAGTAGTTTGCAGGGGGCAGAAGGCTACACCTTC | CASSLQGAEGYTF
TRBJ1-4 | TRBV21-1 | NA | NA | TGTGCCAGCAGCCCAGAGGTACTGTTTTTT | CASSPEVLFF
TRBJ2-5 | TRBV18 | NA | TRBD1 | TGTGCCAGCTCACCAATCGACAGGGGAGTAGAGACCCAGTACTTC | CASSPIDRGVETQYF
TRBJ1-6 | TRBV3-1/TRBV3-2 | NA | TRBD1 | TGTGCCAGCAGCCTGGACAGGTTTTATTCACCCCTCCACTTT | CASSLDRFYSPLHF
TRBJ2-3 | TRBV5-4 | NA | NA | TGTGCCAGCAGCTTGGTTGCGCACCTGAGCACAGATACGCAGTATTTT | CASSLVAHLSTDTQYF
TRBJ1-2 | TRBV3-1/TRBV3-2 | NA | TRBD1 | TGTGCCAGCAGCCATGAGGACAGGGCTAACTATGGCTACACCTTC | CASSHEDRANYGYTF
TRBJ1-2 | TRBV9 | NA | NA | TGTGCCAGCAGCCCAGAACACCGGGGGAAGAACTATGGCTACACCTTC | CASSPEHRGKNYGYTF
TRBJ2-2 | TRBV7-5 | NA | NA | TGTGCCAGAAGCTTAGCGCGCAGGGAACACCGTGGGGAGCTGTTTTTT | CARSLARREHRGELFF
TRBJ1-1 | TRBV2 | NA | TRBD1 | TGTGCCAGCAGGGGACAGGGGGTCAGTGAAGCTTTCTTT | CASRGQGVSEAFF
TRBJ2-1 | TRBV19 | NA | TRBD1 | TGTGCCAGTAGTTCCCGGACAGGGATGGGTAGGAATGAGCAGTTCTTC | CASSSRTGMGRNEQFF
TRBJ2-7 | TRBV19 | once | TRBD2 | TGTGCCAGTAGTATTGGACTAGCGGGGCGTCGCGACGAGCAGTACTTC | CASSIGLAGRRDEQYF
TRBJ1-1 | TRBV9 | NA | NA | TGTGCCAGCAGCCCCTCGGGTGGGAACACTGAAGCTTTCTTT | CASSPSGGNTEAFF
TRBJ2-5 | TRBV14 | NA | NA | TGTGCCAGCAGCCTAGGGGTCGGAGAGACCCAGTACTTC | CASSLGVGETQYF
TRBJ2-1 | TRBV24-1 | once | NA | TGTGCCACCAGTGACACAACCACTAACAATGAGCAGTTCTTC | CATSDTTTNNEQFF
TRBJ2-1 | TRBV2 | NA | TRBD1 | TGTGCCAGCAGCTGGGACAGTGAAGCTAGCTCCTACAATGAGCAGTTCTTC | CASSWDSEASSYNEQFF
TRBJ2-1 | TRBV10-3 | NA | NA | TGTGCCATCAGTCACGTAGCCGGGACTTCTAACAATGAGCAGTTCTTC | CAISHVAGTSNNEQFF